Following are 13 T cell receptor beta chains from one sample sequenced in a study of breast tumors, draining lymph nodes, adjacent tissues. Samples came from axillary lymph nodes draining the breast cancer. In TCRdb, the multiplex PCR reads were re-called with MiXCR into one record per CDR3 protein. This repertoire shows about 130,000 distinct CDR3 sequences, about 20% found once; its top ten account for about 2.2%. What was sequenced was axillary lymph node tissue. These receptors all come from a female donor with breast cancer. Some clones in this sample may be carry-over from other donors' samples.

This clonotype appeared many times. This chain joins TRBV14 and TRBJ2-3, with 7 bases fitting TRBD2. Germline lookup yields CDR1 SGHDN and CDR2 FVKESK. CDR3 length: 13 amino acids. The ends lost 1 base at V and 6 bases at J; junction bases unmatched: 1. For the CDR3, the DNA is TGTGCCAGCAGCCAAGGGGAGGGTGATACGCAGTATTTT. Amino acid sequence: CASSQGEGDTQYF.

Ten or more counts support this clonotype. This chain connects TRBV4-2 to TRBJ1-6; D is perhaps TRBD1 (5 bases). The CDR3 runs to 17 residues. Germline loops: CDR1 LGHNA, CDR2 YNFKEQ. With 0 bases removed from V and 3 bases from J, the gap between germline ends came to 12 bases. CDR3 sequence: CASSQDSRDLYNSPLHF. The CDR3 coding sequence is TGTGCCAGCAGCCAAGATTCCCGGGACCTCTATAATTCACCCCTCCACTTT.

This clonotype was observed at least ten times. The chain joins TRBV7-9 to TRBJ1-4, with D hard to call. The CDR3 is 15 residues long. V lost 5 bases and J lost 4, with 14 bases in between. CDR1 SEHNR and CDR2 FQNEAQ come from the germline V gene (reference sequence). The CDR3 DNA reads as TGTGCCAGCAGCCGGTCCGGGATGGGTAATGAAAAACTGTTTTTT. It yields the protein CASSRSGMGNEKLFF.

This clonotype was detected many times. CDR3 in amino acids: CASSQRGQGVRGNEKLFF. The CDR3 DNA follows: TGCGCCAGCAGCCAAAGGGGACAGGGAGTTCGGGGTAATGAAAAACTGTTTTTT. This chain joins TRBV4-1 and TRBJ1-4; the match to TRBD1 covers 9 bases. The germline gives CDR1 MGHRA, CDR2 YSYEKL. The CDR3 has 18 amino acids. Trimming removed 2 bases from V and 4 bases from J; junction bases left unmatched: 11.

This clonotype was detected ten times or more. The rearrangement joins TRBV20-1 to TRBJ2-1, with TRBD2 matching 7 bases. CDR3 length: 15 amino acids. In germline, CDR1 is DFQATT, CDR2 SNEGSKA (reference sequence). Trimming removed 3 bases from V and 1 base from J; junction bases left unmatched: 6. CDR3 residues: CSASQSGASYNEQFF. In nucleotides, the CDR3 is TGCAGTGCTAGTCAAAGCGGGGCTTCCTACAATGAGCAGTTCTTC.

This clonotype appeared a few times. This may be a read error: a much more frequent sequence differs by one nucleotide. The chain carries TRBV7-2 and TRBJ2-7; D possibly corresponds to TRBD2 (6 bases). This CDR3 contains 15 residues. The germline V gene has CDR1 SGHTA and CDR2 FQGNSA. The V end lost 4 bases, the J end lost 3 bases, and 16 bases lay between the germline ends. The CDR3 region has the DNA TGTGCCAGCAGCTCAGTGTCGGGAGTTGGCTACGAGCAGTACTTC. Protein product: CASSSVSGVGYEQYF.

This clonotype was picked up many times. The rearrangement joins TRBV24-1 to TRBJ2-5, with 7 bases identical to TRBD1. This CDR3 spans 17 amino acids. Germline CDR1 is KGHDR and CDR2 is SFDVKD. V lost 4 bases, J lost 5 bases, and 15 bases stayed unmatched. The CDR3 coding sequence is TGTGCCACCAGTGACCCTCGTACCGACAGGGACCCGGAGACCCAGTACTTC. Translation: CATSDPRTDRDPETQYF.

This clonotype was seen a single time. It may be a read error: a sequence one base away is much more abundant. Because it lacks the conserved phenylalanine or tryptophan at the end, this CDR3 is likely a read error. The chain links TRBV25-1 to TRBJ2-1; the match to TRBD1 covers 9 bases. The CDR3 loop spans 13 amino acids. Trimming cost V 10 bases and J 8 bases; bases outside gene matches: 9. The germline V gene has CDR1 MGHDK and CDR2 SYGVNS. The CDR3 sequence: CATSGQGIYEQFL. CDR3 nucleotides: TGTGCCACCTCGGGACAGGGAATCTATGAGCAGTTCCTC.

This clonotype was seen repeatedly, ten times or more. V usage is TRBV11-2 and J usage is TRBJ2-7, with 9 bases aligning to TRBD1. Germline values: CDR1 SGHAT, CDR2 FQNNGV. The V segment lost 4 bases and the J segment 2 bases; nucleotides outside the gene matches: 6. This CDR3 comprises 15 residues. The chain's CDR3 is CASSSSRDRAYEQYF. CDR3 in DNA: TGTGCCAGCAGCTCGTCCCGGGACAGGGCCTACGAGCAGTACTTC.

The genes are TRBV28 and TRBJ1-5, with 7 bases aligning to TRBD1. The germline gives CDR1 MDHEN, CDR2 SYDVKM. CDR3 size: 15 residues. V lost 6 bases and J lost 0; bases outside the gene matches: 5. This CDR3 reads CASRITGVSNQPQHF. In nucleotides, the CDR3 is TGTGCCAGCAGAATAACAGGGGTTAGCAATCAGCCCCAGCATTTT.

This clonotype was counted ten times or more. The chain is built from TRBV5-1 and TRBJ2-1, with 14 bases lining up with TRBD2. Trimming took 3 bases from V and 7 from J; bases not matched to a gene: 6. The V gene's germline CDR1 is SGHRS and CDR2 YFSETQ. The CDR3 sequence is 16 residues long. DNA for the CDR3: TGCGCCAGCAGCTCCAGACTAGCGGGAGGGGGGAATGAGCAGTTCTTC. Its protein product is CASSSRLAGGGNEQFF.

This clonotype was recorded many times. CDR3 DNA sequence: TGCAGTGCTAGAGATGAACAGGGCTACGAGCAGTACTTC. This gives the protein CSARDEQGYEQYF. The chain employs TRBV20-1 and TRBJ2-7; a possible D gene is TRBD1 (6 bases). The V end lost 0 bases, the J end lost 3 bases, and 9 bases lay between the germline ends. Germline V gene data show CDR1 as DFQATT and CDR2 as SNEGSKA (reference sequence). CDR3 length: 13 amino acids.

This clonotype was picked up many times. This sequence joins TRBV20-1 and TRBJ2-7; 8 bases match TRBD2. Unmatched junction bases numbered 12, after V lost 6 bases and J lost 5 bases. This CDR3 region has 14 residues. Germline V gene data show CDR1 as DFQATT and CDR2 as SNEGSKA (reference sequence). The CDR3 is CSAGPQRERNEQYF. In DNA, the CDR3 is TGCAGTGCCGGTCCCCAGCGGGAGCGAAACGAGCAGTACTTC.